This entry lists 26 T cell receptor beta chains sequenced from one sample in a study of T cell responses to AZD1222 COVID-19 vaccine. The table came from immunoSEQ multiplex PCR; TCRdb's copy has only in-frame clones and leaves some out. The sample shows roughly 120,000 clones, about 90% of them seen only once. The sample consisted of peripheral blood, taken 28 days after the second AZD1222 dose. These receptors were taken from an adult who received the AZD1222 COVID-19 vaccine.

There are a few counts of this clone. The V and J genes are TRBV24-1 and TRBJ2-7; 9 positions match TRBD1. This CDR3 contains 13 residues. Germline V CDR1 and CDR2: KGHDR, SFDVKD. The junction had 3 bases not matched to a gene; V was cut back by 4 bases and J by 6 bases. This CDR3 reads CATSDGTGREQYF. CDR3 nucleotide sequence: TGTGCCACCAGTGACGGGACAGGGCGCGAGCAGTACTTC.

V is TRBV13 and J is TRBJ1-4; D remains ambiguous. V was trimmed by 1 base and J by 4 bases, leaving 7 bases between them. The CDR3 contains 14 residues. Germline V gives CDR1 PRHDT, CDR2 FYEKMQ (reference sequence). The chain's CDR3 is CASSLARGNEKLFF. The DNA of the CDR3 is TGTGCCAGCAGCTTAGCTCGGGGTAATGAAAAACTGTTTTTT.

The J gene is TRBJ2-5, the V gene TRBV5-4, with 7 bases lining up with TRBD1. Germline loops: CDR1 SGHNT, CDR2 YYREEE (reference sequence). V lost 1 base to trimming and J lost 3 bases; unmatched junction nucleotides: 9. The CDR3 sequence is 16 residues long. CDR3 bases: TGTGCCAGCAGCTTGTCGTTTGACAGGGTAGAAGAGACCCAGTACTTC. It translates to CASSLSFDRVEETQYF.

The chain is built from TRBV7-3 and TRBJ2-2; no clear D. CDR3 length equals 12 residues. Germline lookup yields CDR1 SGHTA and CDR2 FQGTGA. V gave up 5 bases and J gave up 6 bases, with 7 bases separating them. CDR3 nucleotide sequence: TGTGCCAGCAGCGCAGGCGCCGGGGAGCTGTTTTTT. It codes for CASSAGAGELFF.

With respect to this clone: The junction shows a germline mismatch at one end, possibly a read error. DNA for the CDR3: TGTGCCAGCAGCTTCCTCACGATGAAAGAAACCCAGTACTTC. The encoded protein is CASSFLTMKETQYF. The gene calls are TRBV7-9 and TRBJ2-5; D uncertain. The CDR3 sequence is 14 residues long. Germline V gives CDR1 SEHNR, CDR2 FQNEAQ (reference sequence).

The gene calls are TRBV7-2 and TRBJ1-2; TRBD1 is a possible D gene (6 bases). The CDR3 is 15 amino acids. The germline gives CDR1 SGHTA, CDR2 FQGNSA. Trimming removed 6 bases at V and 5 bases at J, with 19 bases between. The CDR3 nucleotides are TGTGCCAGCAGTAAAACAGGGTTTTTTCTGTATGGCTACACCTTC. It yields the protein CASSKTGFFLYGYTF.

The genes are TRBV5-1 and TRBJ2-5; D gene ambiguous. Per germline, CDR1 SGHRS and CDR2 YFSETQ. V shed 3 bases and J shed 7 bases, with 10 bases lying between them. The CDR3 runs 12 residues. The CDR3 is CASSYPSWTQYF. The CDR3 nucleotides are TGCGCCAGCAGCTACCCTTCGTGGACCCAGTACTTC.

This clone has a handful of counts. The chain is built from TRBV14 and TRBJ2-5; D is perhaps TRBD2 (5 bases). Deletions cut 1 base from V and 4 bases from J, with 16 bases between. The germline V gene has CDR1 SGHDN and CDR2 FVKESK. The CDR3 runs 16 residues. The CDR3 nucleotides are TGTGCCAGCAGCCAAGGCGTGAGCAGCGGACGAGAGACCCAGTACTTC. It is translated as CASSQGVSSGRETQYF.

The chain is built from TRBV29-1 and TRBJ2-3; TRBD2 matches at 7 bases. The CDR3 runs 13 residues. The ends lost 6 bases at V and 7 bases at J; junction bases unmatched: 10. Germline CDR1 SQVTM, CDR2 ANQGSEA. For the CDR3, the DNA is TGCAGCGTGGCCAGGAGCGGGATATATACGCAGTATTTT. As protein: CSVARSGIYTQYF.

The V gene is TRBV9, the J gene TRBJ1-2; TRBD1 is a possible D gene (5 bases). This CDR3 has 13 amino acids. With 6 bases removed from V and 4 bases from J, the gap between germline ends came to 13 bases. The germline gives CDR1 SGDLS, CDR2 YYNGEE. The CDR3 loop reads CASNGPGSYGYTF. In nucleotides, the CDR3 is TGTGCCAGCAATGGTCCAGGGAGCTATGGCTACACCTTC.

V gene TRBV29-1 combines with J gene TRBJ1-2; a possible D gene is TRBD1 (5 bases). This CDR3 comprises 12 residues. Germline lookup yields CDR1 SQVTM and CDR2 ANQGSEA. V lost 7 bases, J lost 5 bases, and 14 bases lay in between. The CDR3 spells CSGVQAGYGYTF. The CDR3, as DNA: TGCAGCGGGGTTCAGGCAGGGTATGGCTACACCTTC. The whole variable domain, filled in from reference TRBV29-1 and TRBJ1-2, reads SAVISQKPSRDICQRGTSLTIQCQVDSQVTMMFWYRQQPGQSLTLIATANQGSEATYESGFVIDKFPISRPNLTFSTLTVSNMSPEDSSIYLCSGVQAGYGYTFGSGTRLTVV.

The J gene is TRBJ1-6, the V gene TRBV3-1 (or the pseudogene TRBV3-2), with 7 bases lining up with TRBD1. The germline V gene encodes CDR1 LGHDT and CDR2 YNNKEL (reference sequence). The length of the CDR3 is 15 residues. The V and J ends lost 2 bases and 7 bases, in that order; junction bases with no gene match: 5. The CDR3 coding sequence is TGTGCCAGCAGCCAATTGGACAGGCGAAATTCACCCCTCCACTTT. Translation gives CASSQLDRRNSPLHF.

This chain connects TRBV9 to TRBJ1-2, with a tentative D call TRBD1 (6 bases). Germline V CDR1 and CDR2: SGDLS, YYNGEE. This CDR3 is built from 13 residues. Trimming shortened V by 4 bases and J by 3 bases, and 10 bases separated the two germline ends. Here the CDR3 DNA reads TGTGCCAGCAGCCCCCGGACAGACTATGGCTACACCTTC. Translated, it gives CASSPRTDYGYTF.

The genes are TRBV19 and TRBJ2-2; no reliable D call. This CDR3 is built from 14 residues. Deletions cut 7 bases from V and 6 bases from J, with 15 bases between. Germline V gives CDR1 LNHDA, CDR2 SQIVND (reference sequence). CDR3 sequence: CASNPTFTAGELFF. CDR3 nucleotides: TGTGCCAGTAACCCCACCTTTACGGCCGGGGAGCTGTTTTTT.

This rearrangement joins TRBV2 to TRBJ2-3, with D tentatively TRBD1 (6 bases). The germline V gene has CDR1 SNHLY and CDR2 FYNNEI. The CDR3 runs 15 residues. The V and J ends lost 4 bases and 5 bases respectively, with 16 bases between them. The chain's CDR3 is CASSVGQFGGDTQYF. CDR3 nucleotides: TGTGCCAGCAGTGTTGGACAGTTCGGAGGAGATACGCAGTATTTT.

The rearrangement links TRBV14 to TRBJ2-2; D is undetermined. The germline V gene encodes CDR1 SGHDN and CDR2 FVKESK. Trimming stripped 8 bases from V and 5 bases from J, with 15 bases between. CDR3 length: 14 residues. CDR3 sequence reads: CASARYVWTGELFF. For the CDR3, the DNA is TGTGCCAGCGCTAGATATGTTTGGACCGGGGAGCTGTTTTTT.

This clone was recorded once. J is TRBJ1-1 and V is TRBV7-9, with 8 nucleotides matching TRBD1. Germline V gene data show CDR1 as SEHNR and CDR2 as FQNEAQ (reference sequence). The CDR3 has 13 residues. V shed 4 bases and J 4 bases; nucleotides not matched to a gene: 2. In nucleotides, the CDR3 is TGTGCCAGCAGCTATACAGGGGGCACTGAAGCTTTCTTT. It yields the protein CASSYTGGTEAFF. Filled out from reference TRBV7-9 and TRBJ1-1, the complete variable domain reads DTGVSQNPRHKITKRGQNVTFRCDPISEHNRLYWYRQTLGQGPEFLTYFQNEAQLEKSRLLSDRFSAERPKGSFSTLEIQRTEQGDSAMYLCASSYTGGTEAFFGQGTRLTVV.

The rearrangement links TRBV27 to TRBJ2-3, with D perhaps given as TRBD1 or TRBD2 (5 bases each). V lost 0 bases and J 6 bases, leaving 10 bases between the germline ends. The CDR3 loop spans 14 amino acids. Germline CDR1 and CDR2: MNHEY and SMNVEV (reference sequence). The CDR3 region is CASSLSGPDDTQYF. In DNA form, the CDR3 reads TGTGCCAGCAGTTTATCGGGACCCGACGATACGCAGTATTTT.

This clone showed up just once. The chain combines TRBV7-9 with TRBJ1-5; 8 bases are a match to TRBD1. The length of the CDR3 is 14 residues. J was trimmed by 7 bases and V by 5 bases; bases with no gene match: 7. Germline CDR1 is SEHNR and CDR2 is FQNEAQ (reference sequence). Here the CDR3 DNA reads TGTGCCAGCAGCCCGGACAGGGTAAGCCAGCCCCAGCATTTT. Residues: CASSPDRVSQPQHF.

Only one count was recorded for this clone. V is TRBV28 and J is TRBJ1-3; no clear D. CDR1 is MDHEN and CDR2 is SYDVKM in the germline V gene. The ends were cut back, 6 bases at V and 4 bases at J, with 4 bases in the middle. This CDR3 is 11 amino acids long. The CDR3 is CASSPGNTIYF. The CDR3 DNA reads TGTGCCAGCAGCCCCGGAAACACCATATATTTT.

The genes are TRBV4-2 and TRBJ1-4; D is perhaps TRBD1 (5 bases). Trimming stripped 3 bases from V and 8 bases from J, with 13 bases between. Germline-derived CDR1 and CDR2 are LGHNA and YNFKEQ. This CDR3 region has 14 residues. CDR3 sequence reads: CASSQGQRGEKLFF. CDR3 bases: TGTGCCAGCAGCCAGGGGCAGCGAGGGGAAAAACTGTTTTTT.

The rearrangement links TRBV2 to TRBJ1-1, with D perhaps TRBD1 (5 bases). V gave up 6 bases and J gave up 0 bases, with 11 bases separating them. The CDR3 totals 14 residues. CDR1 and CDR2 (germline): SNHLY, FYNNEI. CDR3 coding DNA: TGTGCCAGCAGAAGACAGAGCATGAACACTGAAGCTTTCTTT. It codes for CASRRQSMNTEAFF. Full variable domain (remainder filled in from reference TRBV2 and TRBJ1-1): EPEVTQTPSHQVTQMGQEVILRCVPISNHLYFYWYRQILGQKVEFLVSFYNNEISEKSEIFDDQFSVERPDGSNFTLKIRSTKLEDSAMYFCASRRQSMNTEAFFGQGTRLTVV.

This chain links TRBV19 with TRBJ1-1; 7 nucleotides match TRBD1. Trimming took 7 bases from V and 0 from J; bases not matched to a gene: 5. Germline V gene lookup returns CDR1 LNHDA and CDR2 SQIVND (reference sequence). The CDR3 length is 14 residues. The CDR3 DNA is TGTGCCAGTACCGAGGGACAGATGAACACTGAAGCTTTCTTT. Translation gives CASTEGQMNTEAFF.

The V and J genes are TRBV27 and TRBJ1-1; D is possibly TRBD1 (5 bases). The CDR3 consists of 13 residues. Germline V gene lookup returns CDR1 MNHEY and CDR2 SMNVEV (reference sequence). V lost 3 bases to trimming and J lost 2 bases, with 7 bases between them. The CDR3: CASSFGANTEAFF. The CDR3 DNA follows: TGTGCCAGCAGTTTCGGGGCTAACACTGAAGCTTTCTTT.

The V gene is TRBV20-1, the J gene TRBJ2-7; no clear D gene. V was pared by 4 bases and J by 7 bases, with 20 bases between. Germline loops: CDR1 DFQATT, CDR2 SNEGSKA (reference sequence). The CDR3 covers 14 residues. The CDR3 DNA is TGCAGTGCTAATGAAATCCTAGACCCGCGGGAGCAGTACTTC. It translates to CSANEILDPREQYF.

V and J are TRBV18 and TRBJ2-3; D uncertain. Germline assignment: CDR1 KGHSH and CDR2 LQKENI. Trimming shortened V by 2 bases and J by 4 bases, and 4 bases separated the two germline ends. This CDR3 has 12 residues. In DNA, the CDR3 is TGTGCCAGCTCACCATTCGCAGATACGCAGTATTTT. It translates to CASSPFADTQYF.